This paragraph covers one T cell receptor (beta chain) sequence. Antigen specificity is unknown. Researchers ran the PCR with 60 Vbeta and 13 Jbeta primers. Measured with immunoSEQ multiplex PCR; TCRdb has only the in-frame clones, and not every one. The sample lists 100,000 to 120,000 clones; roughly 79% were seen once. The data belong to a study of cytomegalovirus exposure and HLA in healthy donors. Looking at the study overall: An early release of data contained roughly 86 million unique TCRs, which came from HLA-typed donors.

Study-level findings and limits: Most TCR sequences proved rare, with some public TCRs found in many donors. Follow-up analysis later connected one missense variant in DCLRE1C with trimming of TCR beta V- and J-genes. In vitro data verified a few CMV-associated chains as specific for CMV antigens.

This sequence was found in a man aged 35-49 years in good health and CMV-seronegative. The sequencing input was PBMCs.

In DNA form, the CDR3 reads TGTGCCAGCAGCCCCACAGGGGTGGCTGGCACTGAAGCTTTCTTT. Its protein product is CASSPTGVAGTEAFF. The rearrangement uses TRBV5-6 and TRBJ1-1, with TRBD1 matching over 7 bases. V lost 4 bases and J lost 4; bases outside the gene matches: 10. The germline gives CDR1 SGHDT, CDR2 YYEEEE. The CDR3 contains 15 residues.